This T cell receptor (beta chain) emerged from a study of pediatric ulcerative colitis. The V and J ends lost 1 base and 4 bases, in that order; junction bases with no gene match: 7. Germline-derived CDR1 and CDR2 are GTSNPN and SVGIG (reference sequence). The CDR3 length is 15 residues. Repertoires were generated with immunoSEQ multiplex PCR, while TCRdb's copy carries only in-frame clones and drops some. The table records approximately 60,000 clones, 86% of them present only once. The receptor's source is a boy younger than 18 with severe ulcerative colitis. J is TRBJ2-3 and V is TRBV30; TRBD2 aligns across 8 bases. The sample taken for sequencing was blood. The CDR3 protein is CAWSALAGPADTQYF. CDR3 DNA sequence: TGTGCCTGGAGTGCCTTAGCGGGACCGGCAGATACGCAGTATTTT.